The 6 T cell receptor beta chains below all came from one sample that was sequenced in a study of T cells after yellow fever vaccination. TCRdb re-analysed the 5' RACE reads in MiXCR, keeping a single row per CDR3 protein. The table includes about 220,000 distinct CDR3 sequences, 3.2% detected once. Specimen: CD4+ T cells sorted from PBMCs, collected 10 days after the yellow fever booster vaccination. The receptors derive from a young man who received the YFV17D yellow fever vaccine.

Only a few counts were recorded for this clonotype. This chain connects TRBV6-1 to TRBJ2-7; D remains unclear. Trimming took 4 bases from V and 4 from J, leaving 5 bases between them. The CDR3 is 11 residues long. Per the germline V gene, CDR1 is MNHNS and CDR2 is SASEGT. CDR3 region: CASSAWYEQYV. Here the CDR3 DNA reads TGTGCCAGCAGTGCATGGTACGAGCAGTACGTC.

The chain joins TRBV7-9 to TRBJ1-5; 8 nucleotides line up with TRBD1. The CDR3 runs 16 residues. J was trimmed by 2 bases and V by 5 bases; bases with no gene match: 8. Germline CDR1 and CDR2: SEHNR and FQNEAQ (reference sequence). CDR3 amino acids: CASSQAGGGGNQPQHF. The CDR3 bases are TGTGCCAGCAGCCAAGCAGGGGGCGGCGGCAATCAGCCCCAGCATTTT.

This clonotype was recorded a few times. The chain is built from TRBV4-3 and TRBJ2-3, with D hard to call. The V end was cut by 0 bases, the J end by 1 base, with 17 bases between. The CDR3 has 18 amino acids. CDR1 is LGHNA, CDR2 YSLEER, per germline. This CDR3 reads CASSQDGDRYYGTDTQYF. The DNA of the CDR3 is TGCGCCAGCAGCCAAGATGGGGATAGGTACTACGGCACAGATACGCAGTATTTT.

This clonotype occurred a few times. The chain recombines TRBV7-2 with TRBJ1-6, with TRBD1 identical over 7 bases. CDR3 length: 16 residues. The V segment lost 5 bases and the J segment 6 bases; nucleotides outside the gene matches: 10. Germline CDR1 and CDR2: SGHTA and FQGNSA. In DNA form, the CDR3 reads TGTGCCAGCAGCCCACGACAGGGTGTTTTTAATTCACCCCTCCACTTT. Protein sequence: CASSPRQGVFNSPLHF.

This clonotype was detected many times. This chain connects TRBV24-1 to TRBJ2-3; 9 bases map to TRBD1. After removal of 6 bases from V and 3 bases from J, the junction contained 6 bases not matched to a gene. The CDR3 runs 15 residues. Germline CDR1 KGHDR, CDR2 SFDVKD. CDR3 amino acids: CATSFGQGRTDTQYF. The CDR3 DNA is TGTGCCACCAGTTTCGGACAGGGGAGGACAGATACGCAGTATTTT.

The sample holds many counts of this clonotype. The rearrangement joins TRBV15 to TRBJ2-7; D possibly uses TRBD1 or TRBD2 (5 bases each). The V and J ends lost 0 bases and 3 bases respectively, with 9 bases between them. CDR3 length equals 14 residues. Germline loops: CDR1 LNHNV, CDR2 YYDKDF (reference sequence). The CDR3 DNA is TGTGCCACCAGCAGAGATGAGGGGAACTACGAGCAGTACTTC. It encodes CATSRDEGNYEQYF.